Detailed here is one TCR beta chain. Its antigen is not known. A read error may produce the germline difference seen at one junction end. The sample belongs to a study of T cell repertoires in cytomegalovirus infection. The V gene's germline CDR1 is PRHDT and CDR2 FYEKMQ (reference sequence). The CDR3 consists of 17 residues. TCRdb reprocessed the reads with MiXCR, giving one entry per CDR3 protein. The table lists around 800,000 distinct CDR3 sequences, about 30% of them singletons. The sample in question was cultured CD8+ T cells from PBMCs, obtained from culture after CMV antigen stimulation. This chain connects TRBV13 to TRBJ2-3; TRBD2 matches 10 bases. This receptor was taken from a human donor in good health (CMV status not recorded). Some clones in this sample may be carry-over from other donors' samples. CDR3 DNA sequence: TGCGCCAGCAGCTTCAACGGACTAGCGGTGGTACCTGACACGCAGTATTTT. Translating gives CASSFNGLAVVPDTQYF.